The 20 T cell receptor beta chains below were found in one sample sequenced in a study of vaccination effects on CD4 cells after COVID-19. Their antigens remain unidentified. Expansion with viral peptide pools was applied to antigen-specific CD4+ T cells by the ViraFEST assay prior to sequencing. Isolating CD4+ T cells followed approximately 11 days of culture. Sequencing was performed with immunoSEQ multiplex PCR; in TCRdb, only in-frame clones are kept and a portion is missing. Here the sample spans over 55,000 clones, roughly 79% being singletons. The sample consisted of CD4+ T cells from PBMCs cultured with HCoV-229E spike peptides, taken before COVID-19 vaccination. The receptors were sampled from a human donor who received a COVID-19 vaccine.

The CDR3 DNA reads TGTGCCAGCAATATCGACAGGGAAAAGGGGCCCCAGCATTTT. It encodes CASNIDREKGPQHF. The chain carries TRBV7-9 and TRBJ1-5; 7 bases line up with TRBD1. Germline loops: CDR1 SEHNR, CDR2 FQNEAQ (reference sequence). The CDR3 loop spans 14 amino acids. V was pared by 7 bases and J by 9 bases, with 12 bases of the junction left unmatched.

The chain carries TRBV21-1 and TRBJ1-3; TRBD1 is the table's D call and was not checked against the DNA. TRBV21-1 is noted as a pseudogene. The CDR3 is 16 residues long. The chain's CDR3 is CASSREGDLSGNTIYF. CDR3 nucleotides: TGTGCCAGCAGCAGAGAAGGGGATCTCTCTGGAAACACCATATATTTT.

The chain employs TRBV19 and TRBJ2-3; 10 nucleotides line up with TRBD1. Unmatched junction bases numbered 8, after V lost 4 bases and J lost 4 bases. Per the germline V gene, CDR1 is LNHDA and CDR2 is SQIVND (reference sequence). The CDR3 spans 16 residues. In DNA, the CDR3 is TGTGCCAGTAGTACCCCGGGACAGGGGAGCCCAGATACGCAGTATTTT. Encoded protein: CASSTPGQGSPDTQYF.

This clone was recorded once. The CDR3 carries no conserved terminal phenylalanine or tryptophan, so it likely arises from a read error. The DNA is omitted, as the CDR3 cannot be located on it reliably, and the CDR3 follows TCRdb's listing. V usage is TRBV10-1 and J usage is TRBJ1-2. Per germline, CDR1 WNHNN and CDR2 SYGVQD (reference sequence). With termini counted, the CDR3 has 13 amino acids. The CDR3 sequence: CASSVLKRSRKTY.

The V and J genes are TRBV3-1 (or the pseudogene TRBV3-2) and TRBJ2-1; the D gene is possibly TRBD2 (5 bases). The V and J ends lost 5 bases and 8 bases respectively, with 19 bases between them. Germline lookup yields CDR1 LGHDT and CDR2 YNNKEL (reference sequence). There are 15 residues in the CDR3. CDR3 in amino acids: CASSTGISRADEQFF. The CDR3 coding sequence is TGTGCCAGCAGCACGGGGATTTCGAGGGCCGATGAGCAGTTCTTC.

The chain recombines TRBV18 with TRBJ2-5; D is tentatively TRBD1 or TRBD2 (6 bases each). Trimming left V 5 bases short and J 1 base short, with 14 bases between. The CDR3 consists of 15 residues. Per the germline V gene, CDR1 is KGHSH and CDR2 is LQKENI. The CDR3 coding sequence is TGTGCCAGCTCAAGAATCGAGGGGGGCCAAGAGACCCAGTACTTC. It yields the protein CASSRIEGGQETQYF.

Only one count was recorded for this clone. This rearrangement joins TRBV9 to TRBJ1-3; D gene ambiguous. Germline V gives CDR1 SGDLS, CDR2 YYNGEE. The V end was cut by 0 bases, the J end by 2 bases, with 6 bases between. The CDR3 extends over 14 amino acids. CDR3 DNA: TGTGCCAGCAGCGTAGGTTTAACTGGAAACACCATATATTTT. Its translation is CASSVGLTGNTIYF.

This chain links TRBV5-1 with TRBJ2-7; maybe TRBD2 (6 bases). The CDR3 is made up of 13 amino acids. Trimming left V 0 bases short and J 3 bases short, with 7 bases between. Germline CDR1 reads SGHRS; CDR2 reads YFSETQ. This CDR3 is CASSLGGDYEQYV. In DNA, the CDR3 is TGCGCCAGCAGCTTGGGCGGGGACTACGAGCAGTACGTC.

This clone was counted once. J is TRBJ2-5 and V is TRBV2; perhaps D is TRBD1 or TRBD2 (5 bases each). Trimming took off 8 bases at V and 5 bases at J, with 21 bases between the two ends. The CDR3 has 15 amino acids. Looked up from germline, CDR1 is SNHLY and CDR2 is FYNNEI. The CDR3 region has the DNA TGTGCCAGCCCCAAGGTTATGGGGGTCTGGGAGACCCAGTACTTC. It specifies CASPKVMGVWETQYF.

The genes are TRBV29-1 and TRBJ1-1; the match to TRBD1 covers 8 bases. This CDR3 contains 12 residues. Losses at the gene ends were 7 bases for V and 4 bases for J; bases not matched to a gene: 5. Germline V lookup: CDR1 SQVTM, CDR2 ANQGSEA. CDR3 region: CSARGLGTEAFF. The CDR3 region has the DNA TGCAGCGCCAGGGGGCTGGGCACTGAAGCTTTCTTT. Together with reference TRBV29-1 and TRBJ1-1, the CDR3 gives the full variable domain: SAVISQKPSRDICQRGTSLTIQCQVDSQVTMMFWYRQQPGQSLTLIATANQGSEATYESGFVIDKFPISRPNLTFSTLTVSNMSPEDSSIYLCSARGLGTEAFFGQGTRLTVV.

The gene calls are TRBV7-2 and TRBJ2-1; 7 positions agree with TRBD2. CDR1 and CDR2 (germline): SGHTA, FQGNSA. Losses at the gene ends were 5 bases for V and 7 bases for J; bases not matched to a gene: 17. The CDR3 is 17 residues long. The chain's CDR3 is CASSPRTRVQVGNEQFF. DNA for the CDR3: TGTGCCAGCAGCCCAAGGACTAGGGTCCAAGTGGGGAATGAGCAGTTCTTC.

This clone showed up just once. The chain recombines TRBV19 with TRBJ2-5; D is perhaps TRBD1 (6 bases). Deletions cut 10 bases from V and 5 bases from J, with 20 bases between. Germline CDR1 is LNHDA and CDR2 is SQIVND (reference sequence). The CDR3 loop spans 14 amino acids. The CDR3 DNA reads as TGTGCCACACGAGGGCAGGGGATACGGGAGACCCAGTACTTC. Its translation is CATRGQGIRETQYF.

This chain joins TRBV12-5 and TRBJ2-7, with 7 bases aligning to TRBD1. The germline gives CDR1 LGHNT, CDR2 FRNRAP. The CDR3 consists of 13 residues. Trimming removed 4 bases from V and 4 bases from J; junction bases left unmatched: 4. As DNA, the CDR3 is TGTGCTAGTGGTTGCGGACAGGAGTACGAGCAGTACGTC. It specifies CASGCGQEYEQYV.

The J gene is TRBJ2-1, the V gene TRBV6-1; D remains ambiguous. Looked up from germline, CDR1 is MNHNS and CDR2 is SASEGT. V lost 1 base and J lost 4, with 2 bases in between. There are 12 residues in the CDR3. CDR3 protein: CASSEDYNEQFF. The CDR3 nucleotides read TGTGCCAGCAGTGAAGATTACAATGAGCAGTTCTTC.

Only one count was recorded for this clone. V usage is TRBV7-3 and J usage is TRBJ1-1; D is unclear. CDR1 is SGHTA, CDR2 FQGTGA, per germline. V was trimmed by 2 bases and J by 0 bases, leaving 4 bases between them. CDR3 length: 13 amino acids. CDR3 residues: CASSLYLNTEAFF. The DNA for the CDR3 is TGTGCCAGCAGCTTATATTTGAACACTGAAGCTTTCTTT.

J is TRBJ2-3 and V is TRBV10-3; D uncertain. The CDR3 is 12 amino acids. The V gene's germline CDR1 is ENHRY and CDR2 SYGVKD. V lost 0 bases and J 4 bases, leaving 2 bases between the germline ends. The CDR3 reads CAISESSDTQYF. For the CDR3, the DNA is TGTGCCATCAGTGAGTCCTCAGATACGCAGTATTTT.

V gene TRBV19 combines with J gene TRBJ1-4, with D unclear. This CDR3 has 14 residues. V was pared by 5 bases and J by 8 bases, with 15 bases between. CDR1 is LNHDA, CDR2 SQIVND, per germline (reference sequence). DNA of the CDR3: TGTGCCAGTAGTTTGACCGGGGTCGACGAAAAACTGTTTTTT. Translated: CASSLTGVDEKLFF.

The chain carries TRBV30 and TRBJ2-1; possibly TRBD2 for D (6 bases). The V gene lost 5 bases and the J gene lost 7 bases, with 18 bases spanning the gap. Germline lookup yields CDR1 GTSNPN and CDR2 SVGIG (reference sequence). The CDR3 has 14 residues. The CDR3 DNA sequence: TGTGCCTGGGGGACCGGGACTGGAAAAAATGAGCAGTTCTTC. Protein product: CAWGTGTGKNEQFF.

This clone is a singleton in its sample. The V and J genes are TRBV5-1 and TRBJ2-4, with 7 bases fitting TRBD1. This CDR3 region has 15 residues. Per the germline V gene, CDR1 is SGHRS and CDR2 is YFSETQ. The trim removed 4 bases at V and 7 bases at J, leaving 11 bases unmatched. The CDR3: CASSALTGTENIQYF. The DNA of the CDR3 is TGCGCCAGCAGCGCACTGACAGGGACGGAGAACATTCAGTACTTC.

The rearrangement links TRBV18 to TRBJ2-1; D gene unclear. CDR1 and CDR2 from the germline V gene are KGHSH and LQKENI. CDR3 size: 13 residues. Trimming took off 2 bases at V and 10 bases at J, with 12 bases between the two ends. CDR3 sequence (DNA): TGTGCCAGCTCACCATCGGTCGCCGGCGAGCAGTTCTTC. Translating it yields CASSPSVAGEQFF.